This T cell receptor (beta chain) was identified during a study of T cell responses to AZD1222 COVID-19 vaccine. Study-level results: Clonal diversity may have been underestimated in mostly white British donors.

On this clone: Its antigen remains unknown.

Germline V CDR1 and CDR2: LNHDA, SQIVND (reference sequence). V lost 9 bases, J lost 4 bases, and 6 bases lay in between. The CDR3 is made up of 11 amino acids. Repertoires were generated with immunoSEQ multiplex PCR, while TCRdb's copy carries only in-frame clones and drops some. The repertoire consists of roughly 120,000 clones, with 85% to 95% occurring once and the leading ten covering just under 3%. Sequences were derived from peripheral blood, sampled on day 0 of AZD1222 vaccination. The TCR comes from an adult in good health. The chain uses TRBV19 and TRBJ2-2; D ambiguous. The CDR3: CASHFTGELFF. The CDR3 DNA follows: TGTGCCAGCCACTTCACCGGGGAGCTGTTTTTT. The whole variable domain, remainder taken from reference TRBV19 and TRBJ2-2, is DGGITQSPKYLFRKEGQNVTLSCEQNLNHDAMYWYRQDPGQGLRLIYYSQIVNDFQKGDIAEGYSVSREKKESFPLTVTSAQKNPTAFYLCASHFTGELFFGEGSRLTVL.